This entry describes one TCR beta chain. The antigen is unknown. This sample is drawn from a study of shared clonotypes between healthy human individuals. General study points: Larger estimated richness was generally seen in naive subsets than in memory subsets.

Profiling relied on immunoSEQ multiplex PCR, and the TCRdb table lists in-frame clones only, not all of them. The table records around 2,000,000 clones, 85% to 95% of them present only once. The CDR3 has 14 amino acids. Germline V gene sequence: CDR1 SQVTM, CDR2 ANQGSEA. Trimming pared 3 bases from V and 4 bases from J, leaving 15 bases between. The source is a man younger than 35 in good health. Sequenced input: naive CD4+ T cells sorted from blood. Subset reported: CD45RA+ positively selected. The V gene is TRBV29-1, the J gene TRBJ1-1, with D possibly being TRBD1 (5 bases). In DNA form, the CDR3 reads TGCAGCGTTGAGAAAGTTTATGGGGGCACTGAAGCTTTCTTT. Amino acid sequence: CSVEKVYGGTEAFF.